This TCR beta chain is from a study of CD8 T cells in ankylosing spondylitis. Study-wide results and limits: Typical of ankylosing spondylitis blood, it appeared, was a TCR beta motif of fewer than ten highly homologous variants.

TCRdb redid the calling of the 5' RACE reads with MiXCR, one entry per CDR3 protein. The repertoire holds about 42,000 distinct CDR3 sequences, with about 4.2% as singletons. With 2 bases clipped from V and 7 bases from J, the junction kept 8 bases outside the gene matches. CDR1 is SGDLS, CDR2 YYNGEE, per germline. The CDR3 sequence is 15 residues long. This clonotype was recorded at least ten times. The target antigen is unknown. The chain links TRBV9 to TRBJ2-5; the match to TRBD1 covers 10 bases. The receptor's source is a female donor with ankylosing spondylitis or in good health (not recorded which). The specimen sequenced was blood, either unsorted or a sorted T cell fraction (not recorded which). CDR3: CASSVGTGAGRTQYF. Written as DNA, the CDR3 is TGTGCCAGCAGCGTCGGGACAGGGGCCGGGAGGACCCAGTACTTC.